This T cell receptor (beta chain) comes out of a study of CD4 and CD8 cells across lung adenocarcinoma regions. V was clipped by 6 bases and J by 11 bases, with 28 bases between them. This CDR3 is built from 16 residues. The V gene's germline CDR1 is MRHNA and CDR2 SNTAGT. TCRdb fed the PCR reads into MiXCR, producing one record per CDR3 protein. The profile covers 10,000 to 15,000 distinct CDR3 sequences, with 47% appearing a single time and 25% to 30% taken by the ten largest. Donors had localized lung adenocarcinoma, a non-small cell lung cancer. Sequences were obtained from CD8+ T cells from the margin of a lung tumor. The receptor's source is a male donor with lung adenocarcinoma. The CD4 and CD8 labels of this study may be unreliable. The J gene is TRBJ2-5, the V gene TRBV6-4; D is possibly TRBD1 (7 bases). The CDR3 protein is CASRGGGGGDQDTQYF. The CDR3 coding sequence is TGTGCCAGCAGGGGCGGAGGGGGCGGTGACCAAGATACGCAGTACTTC.